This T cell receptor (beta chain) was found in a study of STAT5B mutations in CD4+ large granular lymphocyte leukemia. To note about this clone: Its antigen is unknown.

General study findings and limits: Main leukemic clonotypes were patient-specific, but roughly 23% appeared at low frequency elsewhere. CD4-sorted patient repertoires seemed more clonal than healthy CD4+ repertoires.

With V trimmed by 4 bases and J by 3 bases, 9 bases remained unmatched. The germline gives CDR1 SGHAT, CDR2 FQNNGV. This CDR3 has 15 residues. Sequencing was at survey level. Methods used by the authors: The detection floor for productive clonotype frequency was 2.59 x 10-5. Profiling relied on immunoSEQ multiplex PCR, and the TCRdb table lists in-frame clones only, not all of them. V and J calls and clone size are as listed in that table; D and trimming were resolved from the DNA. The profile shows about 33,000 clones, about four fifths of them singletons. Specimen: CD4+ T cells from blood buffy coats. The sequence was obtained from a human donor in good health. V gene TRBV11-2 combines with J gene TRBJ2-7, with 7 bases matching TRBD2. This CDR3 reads CASSYLAEPYYEQYF. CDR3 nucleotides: TGTGCCAGCAGCTACCTAGCGGAACCCTACTACGAGCAGTACTTC. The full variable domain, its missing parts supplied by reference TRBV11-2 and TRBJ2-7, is EAGVAQSPRYKIIEKRQSVAFWCNPISGHATLYWYQQILGQGPKLLIQFQNNGVVDDSQLPKDRFSAERLKGVDSTLKIQPAKLEDSAVYLCASSYLAEPYYEQYFGPGTRLTVT.